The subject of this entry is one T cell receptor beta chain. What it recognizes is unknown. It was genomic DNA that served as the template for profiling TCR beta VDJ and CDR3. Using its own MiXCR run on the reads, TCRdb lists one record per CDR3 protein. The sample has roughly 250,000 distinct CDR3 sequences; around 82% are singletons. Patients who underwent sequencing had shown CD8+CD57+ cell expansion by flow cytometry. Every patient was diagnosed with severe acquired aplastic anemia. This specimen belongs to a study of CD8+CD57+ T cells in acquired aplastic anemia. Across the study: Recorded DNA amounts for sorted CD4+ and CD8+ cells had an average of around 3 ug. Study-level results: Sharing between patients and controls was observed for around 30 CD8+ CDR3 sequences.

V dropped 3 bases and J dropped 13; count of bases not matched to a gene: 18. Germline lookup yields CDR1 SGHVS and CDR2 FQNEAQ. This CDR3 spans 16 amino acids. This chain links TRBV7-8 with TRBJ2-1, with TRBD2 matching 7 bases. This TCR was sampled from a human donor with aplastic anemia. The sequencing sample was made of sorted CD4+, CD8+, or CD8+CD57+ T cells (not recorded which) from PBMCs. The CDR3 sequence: CASSFERSGETEDQFF. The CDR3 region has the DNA TGTGCCAGCAGCTTTGAAAGAAGCGGGGAGACCGAGGATCAGTTCTTC.